This TCR beta chain was sequenced for a study of identical twins. This clonotype was seen many times. The antigen is undetermined. TCRdb reanalysed the 5' RACE reads using MiXCR and keeps one entry per CDR3 protein. The sample includes 240,000 or so distinct CDR3 sequences, 5.5% to 7% of them seen just once. Broader study findings: For monozygotic twins, models underestimated out-of-frame TCR alpha sharing. Possibly, invariant MAIT and iNKT cells partly confounded zero-insertion analyses.

This CDR3 has 13 residues. Looked up from germline, CDR1 is MNHNS and CDR2 is SASEGT. The trim removed 7 bases at V and 2 bases at J, leaving 4 bases unmatched. This same sample was also taken into another study, of yellow fever vaccine responses in identical twins.

Sequencing was carried out using memory (CD45RO+) T cells sorted from blood. The clonotype originates from a woman between 18 and 30 years old in good health. The chain couples TRBV6-1 to TRBJ2-7; TRBD1 aligns across 8 bases. CDR3 in amino acids: CASNRGTAYEQYF. CDR3 sequence (DNA): TGTGCCAGCAACAGGGGGACAGCCTACGAGCAGTACTTC.